This entry lists 13 T cell receptor beta chains sequenced from one sample in a study of T-cell reconstitution after alpha-beta-depleted transplantation in children. Unique molecular identifiers featured in how the TCRbeta library was prepared. Each CDR3 protein gets one entry after TCRdb re-called the PCR reads with MiXCR. The sample includes approximately 500,000 distinct CDR3 sequences, roughly 27% of them seen just once. The input for sequencing was PBMCs, taken before TCRalphabeta/CD19-depleted stem cell transplant. All receptors come from a boy younger than two with Wiskott-Aldrich syndrome, due to receive a stem cell transplant.

This clonotype has a single count. The rearrangement uses TRBV12-3 or TRBV12-4 and TRBJ2-2, with 10 bases aligning to TRBD2. V shed 3 bases and J 4 bases; nucleotides not matched to a gene: 2. The length of the CDR3 is 15 residues. CDR3 DNA sequence: TGTGCCAGCAGTTTTAGCGGGAGGCTCACCGGGGAGCTGTTTTTT. Translation: CASSFSGRLTGELFF.

The chain couples TRBV7-9 to TRBJ2-1; 7 nucleotides match TRBD1. Per the germline V gene, CDR1 is SEHNR and CDR2 is FQNEAQ (reference sequence). This CDR3 has 16 amino acids. Unmatched junction bases numbered 10, after V lost 5 bases and J lost 3 bases. CDR3 in DNA: TGTGCCAGCAGCGCCGCGGTAGGGACAGTCTACAATGAGCAGTTCTTC. Translating gives CASSAAVGTVYNEQFF.

This clonotype was seen only a few times. The chain links TRBV5-1 to TRBJ2-1, with TRBD2 matching 13 bases. Germline V gene sequence: CDR1 SGHRS, CDR2 YFSETQ. This CDR3 has 15 amino acids. V was clipped by 3 bases and J by 8 bases; unmatched bases: 5. Written as DNA, the CDR3 is TGCGCCAGCAGCTCGGGACTAGCGGGAATCGATGAGCAGTTCTTC. This gives the protein CASSSGLAGIDEQFF.

CDR3 sequence reads: CSAPTSGRLYNEQFF. DNA of the CDR3: TGCAGTGCTCCAACTAGCGGGAGACTTTACAATGAGCAGTTCTTC. The chain has TRBV20-1 and TRBJ2-1; 11 bases match TRBD2. The germline gives CDR1 DFQATT, CDR2 SNEGSKA (reference sequence). The CDR3 extends over 15 amino acids. V shed 5 bases and J 4 bases; nucleotides not matched to a gene: 7.

The chain uses TRBV2 and TRBJ1-6; no reliable D call. The germline V gene encodes CDR1 SNHLY and CDR2 FYNNEI. Between the trimmed V and J ends, which lost 2 bases and 9 bases, there was a span of 11 bases. This CDR3 has 14 residues. In DNA form, the CDR3 reads TGTGCCAGCAGTGAAACCGCGCGCATTTCACCCCTCCACTTT. Translation gives CASSETARISPLHF. The full variable domain, with the rest looked up from reference TRBV2 and TRBJ1-6, is EPEVTQTPSHQVTQMGQEVILRCVPISNHLYFYWYRQILGQKVEFLVSFYNNEISEKSEIFDDQFSVERPDGSNFTLKIRSTKLEDSAMYFCASSETARISPLHFGNGTRLTVT.

This clonotype was observed a handful of times. This chain links TRBV20-1 with TRBJ2-7; D gene ambiguous. The V gene lost 6 bases and the J gene lost 1 base, with 13 bases spanning the gap. The V gene's germline CDR1 is DFQATT and CDR2 SNEGSKA (reference sequence). The length of the CDR3 is 13 residues. CDR3 in DNA: TGCAGTGCCCGCGAATTTCTTTCCTACGAGCAGTACTTC. Protein: CSAREFLSYEQYF.

This clonotype was found many times. The V gene is TRBV10-3, the J gene TRBJ2-7, with 11 bases identical to TRBD2. This CDR3 region has 13 residues. The germline V gene encodes CDR1 ENHRY and CDR2 SYGVKD. The V segment lost 10 bases and the J segment 1 base; nucleotides outside the gene matches: 3. CDR3: CATGLAGSYEQYF. CDR3 DNA: TGTGCCACCGGACTAGCGGGTTCCTACGAGCAGTACTTC.

This clonotype was found a few times. The junction does not match germline at one end; this may be a read error. CDR3 sequence reads: CASSLGFGNEGPNF. CDR3 bases: TGTGCCAGCAGCTTAGGATTTGGCAATGAGGGACCCAACTTT. The rearrangement uses TRBV11-2 and TRBJ1-6, with a tentative D call TRBD1 (5 bases). From germline, CDR1 is SGHAT and CDR2 FQNNGV. The CDR3 runs to 14 residues.

Only a few counts were recorded for this clonotype. The chain recombines TRBV20-1 with TRBJ2-7; 10 bases map to TRBD1. Germline lookup yields CDR1 DFQATT and CDR2 SNEGSKA (reference sequence). The CDR3 totals 13 residues. With V trimmed by 1 base and J by 5 bases, 2 bases remained unmatched. The CDR3 DNA is TGCAGTGCTAGAGGGGACAGGGGAAACGAGCAGTACTTC. It yields the protein CSARGDRGNEQYF.

In its sample, this clonotype was seen a few times. The V call is TRBV19, the J call TRBJ1-5; D is uncertain. From germline, CDR1 is LNHDA and CDR2 SQIVND (reference sequence). This CDR3 contains 16 residues. Trimming removed 2 bases at V and 0 bases at J, with 11 bases between. The CDR3 bases are TGTGCCAGTAGTATAATCAGGACCTATAGCAATCAGCCCCAGCATTTT. Encoded protein: CASSIIRTYSNQPQHF.

The chain recombines TRBV29-1 with TRBJ1-1; a weak D match, TRBD1 (5 bases). The germline CDR1 and CDR2 sequences are SQVTM and ANQGSEA. The CDR3 contains 13 residues. V shed 7 bases and J shed 0 bases, with 12 bases lying between them. In DNA form, the CDR3 reads TGCAGCGCAGTGGCGGACATGAACACTGAAGCTTTCTTT. It yields the protein CSAVADMNTEAFF.

This chain uses TRBV12-3 or TRBV12-4 with TRBJ2-7; D might be TRBD1 or TRBD2, each matching 6 bases. With 2 bases removed from V and 5 bases from J, the gap between germline ends came to 10 bases. The CDR3 is made up of 13 amino acids. CDR3 amino acids: CASSLFGGNEQYF. The CDR3, as DNA: TGTGCCAGCAGTTTATTCGGGGGCAACGAGCAGTACTTC.

The chain uses TRBV20-1 and TRBJ2-3; no clear D. CDR1 DFQATT and CDR2 SNEGSKA come from the germline V gene (reference sequence). The V and J ends lost 4 bases and 6 bases respectively, with 14 bases between them. The CDR3 runs 13 residues. CDR3 coding DNA: TGCAGTGCTATCCTCCTAGTCGCGGATACGCAGTATTTT. Amino acids: CSAILLVADTQYF.